A selection of T cell receptor beta chains follows, all from one sample in a study of CD8+CD57+ T cells in acquired aplastic anemia. TCRdb re-called the reads through MiXCR, storing one row per CDR3 protein. The repertoire holds under 200,000 distinct CDR3 sequences, with around 40% as singletons. The sequenced sample consisted of sorted CD4+, CD8+, or CD8+CD57+ T cells (not recorded which) from PBMCs. Receptors originate from a human donor in good health. The CDR3 runs from the conserved cysteine through the conserved F or W. The size field is filled for only some rows; it gives once, few, many or a size class.

cdr3_aa | v_call | clone_size
CASSPLSHSGNTIYF | TRBV9 | many
CASSLPGDYEQYF | TRBV7-8 | NA
CAISGEGGPAGELFF | TRBV10-3 | few
CASSLDGTREQYF | TRBV7-9 | NA
CASSGSARWETQYF | TRBV9 | many
CASSHLGTGVYEQYF | TRBV2 | few
CASSFFDRNHGYTF | TRBV7-9 | NA
CASSSNPGLAGNEQFF | TRBV25-1 | NA
CAWSVAGYHTGELFF | TRBV30 | NA
CASTGLAGIKNEQFF | TRBV6-1 | few
CASTVSGGDEQYF | TRBV14 | NA
CASSLSRGSQDTQYF | TRBV12-3/TRBV12-4 | many
CASRRDTQETQYF | TRBV12-3/TRBV12-4 | few
CSAALVPGQGGEQFF | TRBV20-1 | many
CSASYGTGELFF | TRBV20-1 | NA
CASSLQRNYGYTF | TRBV12-3/TRBV12-4 | NA
CASSIRSGTYEQYF | TRBV19 | many
CASSFYRDSYEQYF | TRBV27 | many
CSARRGTRGNEQFF | TRBV20-1 | NA
CASSIVLRTVQETQYF | TRBV19 | NA
CASSPRRGDGYTF | TRBV18 | few
CASSYTGAYLNNEQFF | TRBV14 | many
CASSYEIGTIYF | TRBV19 | NA
CASSMATVFGQYF | TRBV6-2/TRBV6-3 | many
CASSYTGTNTGELFF | TRBV5-8 | NA
CASSQGMDRVLVGYTF | TRBV14 | many
CASSPGTAPGETQYF | TRBV7-7 | many
CSARDDRNTEAFF | TRBV20-1 | many
CASSRDRGTEAFF | TRBV19 | NA
CASKGPYEQYF | TRBV25-1 | NA
CATSDTGTGANTEAFF | TRBV24-1 | NA
CASRQQGQYGYTF | TRBV6-1 | many
CASTRQDRGHLQPQHF | TRBV19 | many
CASSFRTALTGELFF | TRBV7-9 | many
CAISESDNQPQHF | TRBV10-3 | many
CASSFTDSSGNTIYF | TRBV7-9 | many
CASSYGQILAKNIQYF | TRBV6-2/TRBV6-3 | NA
CASSPSTVGDGYTF | TRBV7-2 | many
CASSYSKGGYGYTF | TRBV6-5 | few
CSARVEGGSSYNEQFF | TRBV20-1 | NA
CASSYGQLVSGNTIYF | TRBV6-5 | many
CASSQYEQFF | TRBV7-9 | NA
CATERGAGGELFF | TRBV7-9 | few
CASSLASEQPQHF | TRBV7-6 | NA
CSARLFGAGVFDTQYF | TRBV29-1 | NA